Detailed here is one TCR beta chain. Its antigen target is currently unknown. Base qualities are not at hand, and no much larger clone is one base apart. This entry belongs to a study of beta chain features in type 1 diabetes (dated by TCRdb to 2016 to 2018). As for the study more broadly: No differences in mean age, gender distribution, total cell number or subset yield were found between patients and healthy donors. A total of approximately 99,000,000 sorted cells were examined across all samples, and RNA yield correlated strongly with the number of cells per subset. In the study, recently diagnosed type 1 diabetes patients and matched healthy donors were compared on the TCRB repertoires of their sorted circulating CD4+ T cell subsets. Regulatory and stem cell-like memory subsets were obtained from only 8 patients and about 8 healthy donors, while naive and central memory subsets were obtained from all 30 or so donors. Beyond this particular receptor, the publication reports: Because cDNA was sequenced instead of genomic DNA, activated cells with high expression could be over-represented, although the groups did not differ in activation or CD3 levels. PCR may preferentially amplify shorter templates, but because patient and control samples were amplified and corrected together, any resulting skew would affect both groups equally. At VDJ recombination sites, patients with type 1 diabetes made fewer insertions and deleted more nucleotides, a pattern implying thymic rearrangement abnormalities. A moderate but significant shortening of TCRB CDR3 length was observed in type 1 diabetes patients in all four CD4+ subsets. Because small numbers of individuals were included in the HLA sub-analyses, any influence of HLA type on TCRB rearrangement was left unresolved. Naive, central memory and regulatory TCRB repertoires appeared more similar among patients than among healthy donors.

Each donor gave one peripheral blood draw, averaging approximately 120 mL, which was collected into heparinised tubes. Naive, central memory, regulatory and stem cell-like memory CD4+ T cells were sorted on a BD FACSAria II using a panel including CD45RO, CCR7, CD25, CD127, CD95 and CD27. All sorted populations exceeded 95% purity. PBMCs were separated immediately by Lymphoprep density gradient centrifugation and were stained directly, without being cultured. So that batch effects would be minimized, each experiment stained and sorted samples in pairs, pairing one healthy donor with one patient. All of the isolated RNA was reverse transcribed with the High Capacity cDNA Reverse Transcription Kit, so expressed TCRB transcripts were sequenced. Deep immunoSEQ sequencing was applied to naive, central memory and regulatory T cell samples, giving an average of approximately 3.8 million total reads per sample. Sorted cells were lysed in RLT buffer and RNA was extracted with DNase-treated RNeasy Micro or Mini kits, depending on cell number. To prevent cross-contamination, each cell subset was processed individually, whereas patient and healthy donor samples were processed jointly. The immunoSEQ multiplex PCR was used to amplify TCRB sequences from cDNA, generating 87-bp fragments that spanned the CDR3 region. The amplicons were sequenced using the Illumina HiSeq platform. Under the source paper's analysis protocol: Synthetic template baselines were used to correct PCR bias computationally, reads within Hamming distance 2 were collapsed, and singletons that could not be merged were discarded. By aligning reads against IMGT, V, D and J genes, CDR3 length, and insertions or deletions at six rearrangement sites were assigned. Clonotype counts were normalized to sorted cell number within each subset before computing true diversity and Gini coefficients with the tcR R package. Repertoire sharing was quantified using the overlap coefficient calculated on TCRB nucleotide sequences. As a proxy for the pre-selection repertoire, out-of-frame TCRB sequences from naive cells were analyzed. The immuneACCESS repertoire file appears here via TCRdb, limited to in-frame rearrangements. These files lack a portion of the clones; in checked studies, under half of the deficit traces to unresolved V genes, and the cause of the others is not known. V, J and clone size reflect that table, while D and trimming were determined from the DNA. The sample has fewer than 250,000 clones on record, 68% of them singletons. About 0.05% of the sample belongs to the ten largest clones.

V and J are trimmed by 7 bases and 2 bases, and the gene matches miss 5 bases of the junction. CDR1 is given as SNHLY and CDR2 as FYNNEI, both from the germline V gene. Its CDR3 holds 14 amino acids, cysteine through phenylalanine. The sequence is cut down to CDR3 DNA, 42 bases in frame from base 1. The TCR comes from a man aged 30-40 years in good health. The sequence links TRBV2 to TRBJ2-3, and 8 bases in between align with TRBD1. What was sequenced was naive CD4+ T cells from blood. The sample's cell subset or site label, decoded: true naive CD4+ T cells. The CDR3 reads CASKPGQDTDTQYF. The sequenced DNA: TGTGCCAGCAAACCGGGACAGGACACAGATACGCAGTATTTT.